What follows are 18 T cell receptor beta chains derived from one specimen sequenced in a study of CD8 T cells in ankylosing spondylitis (dated by TCRdb to 2016 to 2017). Summary of the overall study and its limitations: A TCR beta motif made up of about eight highly homologous amino acid variants appeared to be characteristic of blood from ankylosing spondylitis patients.

Library preparation employed 5' RACE. The data were produced on an Illumina HiSeq 2500. TCRdb trimmed public reads at Q25 via fastp, called clones via MiXCR and kept in-frame beta chains. Every distinct CDR3 protein forms one entry, paired with its most common genes and DNA. Present in this sample are around 770,000 distinct CDR3 sequences, 10% to 15% of which were seen just once. The top ten clonotypes cover 0.51% of the sample. No antigen has been assigned to these receptors. Material for sequencing was blood, either unsorted or a sorted T cell fraction (not recorded which). Every receptor here comes from a male donor with ankylosing spondylitis.

This clonotype was counted a few times. The chain links TRBV7-9 to TRBJ1-4; no clear D gene. V was cut by 1 base and J by 0 bases, with 12 bases left in between. The CDR3 consists of 17 residues. The germline V gene has CDR1 SEHNR and CDR2 FQNEAQ (reference sequence). The DNA for the CDR3 is TGTGCCAGCAGCTTAGTCCGGGCTCTTGCAACTAATGAAAAACTGTTTTTT. Encoded protein: CASSLVRALATNEKLFF.

This clonotype showed up just a few times. The V and J genes are TRBV10-3 and TRBJ2-7; 9 bases agree with TRBD1. Germline values: CDR1 ENHRY, CDR2 SYGVKD. The trim removed 6 bases at V and 0 bases at J, leaving 6 bases unmatched. This CDR3 contains 15 residues. DNA for the CDR3: TGTGCCATCAGATGGGACAGGGAAGGCTCCTACGAGCAGTACTTC. It is translated as CAIRWDREGSYEQYF.

The chain employs TRBV20-1 and TRBJ2-7; 9 nucleotides agree with TRBD2. V lost 5 bases, J lost 2 bases, and 7 bases stayed unmatched. Germline values: CDR1 DFQATT, CDR2 SNEGSKA (reference sequence). The CDR3 is 14 residues long. The CDR3: CSALRLAATYEQYF. As DNA, the CDR3 is TGCAGTGCTCTTCGACTAGCGGCCACCTACGAGCAGTACTTC.

The rearrangement uses TRBV10-3 and TRBJ1-3; D may be TRBD1 (5 bases). The ends were cut back, 8 bases at V and 0 bases at J, with 8 bases in the middle. This CDR3 spans 13 amino acids. Looked up from germline, CDR1 is ENHRY and CDR2 is SYGVKD. The CDR3 loop reads CAIGTASGNTIYF. CDR3 coding DNA: TGTGCCATCGGGACTGCCTCTGGAAACACCATATATTTT.

This clonotype has only a few counts. V and J are TRBV29-1 and TRBJ1-2; 8 bases map to TRBD1. Trimming cost V 7 bases and J 5 bases; bases outside gene matches: 9. Germline values: CDR1 SQVTM, CDR2 ANQGSEA. The CDR3 is 13 residues long. CDR3 nucleotides: TGCAGCGCTAGCCGGGACAGGAGATATGGCTACACCTTC. It codes for CSASRDRRYGYTF.

The rearrangement uses TRBV4-3 and TRBJ2-1; D is undetermined. Germline CDR1 LGHNA, CDR2 YSLEER. This CDR3 is 14 amino acids long. V was cut by 0 bases and J by 6 bases, with 9 bases left in between. For the CDR3, the DNA is TGCGCCAGCAGCCAAGATCGGAACTCCAATGAGCAGTTCTTC. Translated: CASSQDRNSNEQFF.

This clonotype was seen many times. The chain recombines TRBV6-5 with TRBJ2-5; tentatively, D is TRBD2 (5 bases). The germline V and J ends were trimmed by 8 bases and 7 bases, with 23 bases remaining between them. The CDR3 is 15 amino acids. Germline V gene data show CDR1 as MNHEY and CDR2 as SVGAGI. The CDR3 loop reads CASGSHHSAEGTQYF. DNA of the CDR3: TGTGCCAGCGGTTCACACCATAGCGCAGAGGGGACCCAGTACTTC.

The CDR3 loop is CSARDPRGGKENEQFF. CDR3 nucleotide sequence: TGCAGTGCTAGAGATCCCCGGGGGGGCAAGGAGAATGAGCAGTTCTTC. This chain links TRBV20-1 with TRBJ2-1; TRBD2 matches at 8 bases. V gave up 0 bases and J gave up 7 bases; unmatched junction bases: 11. This CDR3 spans 16 amino acids. CDR1 and CDR2 from the germline V gene are DFQATT and SNEGSKA (reference sequence).

V is TRBV20-1 and J is TRBJ2-4, with TRBD1 identical over 10 bases. CDR1 is DFQATT, CDR2 SNEGSKA, per germline (reference sequence). V lost 2 bases to trimming and J lost 7 bases; unmatched junction nucleotides: 11. The CDR3 spans 16 residues. The CDR3 loop reads CSARRYGTGEGNIQYF. The DNA for the CDR3 is TGCAGTGCTAGACGTTATGGGACAGGGGAAGGGAACATTCAGTACTTC.

About this clonotype: The junction departs from the called germline gene at one end, perhaps through a read error. The chain recombines TRBV7-7 with TRBJ2-5, with no clear D. Germline V CDR1 and CDR2: SSHAT, FNYEAQ (reference sequence). The CDR3 consists of 14 residues. CDR3 loop: CASSPWGFQETQYF. CDR3 nucleotides: TGTGCTAGCAGCCCTTGGGGATTCCAAGAGACCCAGTACTTC.

This clonotype appeared a few times. The chain couples TRBV10-1 to TRBJ2-6; D not certain. The CDR3 is made up of 15 amino acids. CDR1 and CDR2 from the germline V gene are WNHNN and SYGVQD (reference sequence). The V end lost 3 bases, the J end lost 2 bases, and 8 bases lay between the germline ends. CDR3 in amino acids: CASSDFRTGANVLTF. CDR3 in DNA: TGCGCCAGCAGTGATTTCAGGACTGGGGCCAACGTCCTGACTTTC.

The J gene is TRBJ2-1, the V gene TRBV20-1, with D unclear. CDR1 is DFQATT, CDR2 SNEGSKA, per germline (reference sequence). V was shortened by 3 bases and J by 8 bases, with 11 bases between the two germline ends. The CDR3 has 12 residues. The CDR3 DNA sequence: TGCAGTGCTAGTCCTTTATGGGATGAGCAGTTCTTC. Its translation is CSASPLWDEQFF.

This clonotype appeared many times. The chain carries TRBV5-1 and TRBJ1-1; D unresolved. CDR3 length equals 16 residues. From germline, CDR1 is SGHRS and CDR2 YFSETQ. Between the trimmed V and J ends, which lost 0 bases and 1 base, there was a span of 13 bases. This CDR3 is CASSLGVAGANTEAFF. The CDR3 region has the DNA TGCGCCAGCAGCTTGGGGGTCGCGGGAGCGAACACTGAAGCTTTCTTT.

This clonotype was seen ten or more times. V and J are TRBV20-1 and TRBJ1-2; 11 bases map to TRBD1. Germline values: CDR1 DFQATT, CDR2 SNEGSKA (reference sequence). The length of the CDR3 is 15 residues. As DNA, the CDR3 is TGCAGCGCACAAGACCGGACAGGGGGCTTCGATGGCTACACCTTC. It yields the protein CSAQDRTGGFDGYTF.

The genes are TRBV18 and TRBJ2-7, with D hard to call. CDR3 length: 18 amino acids. V gave up 0 bases and J gave up 0 bases, with 18 bases separating them. Germline lookup yields CDR1 KGHSH and CDR2 LQKENI. The CDR3 spells CASSPPMRNRRSSYEQYF. In DNA form, the CDR3 reads TGTGCCAGCTCACCACCAATGAGAAACCGCCGAAGCTCCTACGAGCAGTACTTC.

The sample holds a few counts of this clonotype. The rearrangement uses TRBV5-1 and TRBJ2-3, with D unresolved. The CDR3 is 12 residues long. Germline-derived CDR1 and CDR2 are SGHRS and YFSETQ. V was trimmed by 7 bases and J by 2 bases, leaving 8 bases between them. For the CDR3, the DNA is TGCGCCAGCGGGATCTCCACAGATACGCAGTATTTT. Translation gives CASGISTDTQYF.

J is TRBJ2-5 and V is TRBV7-6, with 7 nucleotides matching TRBD2. J lost 1 base, V lost 5 bases, and 10 bases had no gene match. Per the germline V gene, CDR1 is SGHVS and CDR2 is FNYEAQ. The CDR3 is 16 amino acids. In nucleotides, the CDR3 is TGTGCCAGCAGCCCCCGTCGAGCGGGGACCCAAGAGACCCAGTACTTC. Its protein product is CASSPRRAGTQETQYF.

This clonotype was seen a handful of times. The CDR3, as DNA: TGTGCCAGCGGCGCGACAGGGAGGAGCTCCTACGAGCAGTACTTC. Protein product: CASGATGRSSYEQYF. V is TRBV12-3 or TRBV12-4 and J is TRBJ2-7; possible D gene TRBD1, 7 bases. V was pared by 8 bases and J by 0 bases, with 17 bases between. The CDR3 extends over 15 amino acids.